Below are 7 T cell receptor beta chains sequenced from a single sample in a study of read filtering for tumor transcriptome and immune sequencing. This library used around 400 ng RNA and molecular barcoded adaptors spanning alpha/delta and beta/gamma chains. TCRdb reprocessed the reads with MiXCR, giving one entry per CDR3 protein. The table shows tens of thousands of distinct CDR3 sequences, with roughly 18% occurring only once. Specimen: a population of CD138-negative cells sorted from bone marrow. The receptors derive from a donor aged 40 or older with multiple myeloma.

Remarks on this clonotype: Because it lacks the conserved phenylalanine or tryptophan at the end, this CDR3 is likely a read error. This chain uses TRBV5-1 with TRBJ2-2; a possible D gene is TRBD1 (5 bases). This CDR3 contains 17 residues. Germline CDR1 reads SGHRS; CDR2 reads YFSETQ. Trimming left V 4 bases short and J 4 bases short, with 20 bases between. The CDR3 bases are TGCGCCAGCAGCGAAACTCCAGGGTCCGCCGGCACCGGGGAGCTGTTTTCT. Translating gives CASSETPGSAGTGELFS.

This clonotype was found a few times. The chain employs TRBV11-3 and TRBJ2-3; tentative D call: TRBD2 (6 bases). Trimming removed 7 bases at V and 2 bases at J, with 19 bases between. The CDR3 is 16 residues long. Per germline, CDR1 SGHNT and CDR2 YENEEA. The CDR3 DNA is TGTGCCAGCACCCCGTTGAGCGGGCGGAACACAGATACGCAGTATTTT. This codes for CASTPLSGRNTDTQYF. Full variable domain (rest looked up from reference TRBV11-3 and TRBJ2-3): EAGVVQSPRYKIIEKKQPVAFWCNPISGHNTLYWYLQNLGQGPELLIRYENEEAVDDSQLPKDRFSAERLKGVDSTLKIQPAELGDSAVYLCASTPLSGRNTDTQYFGPGTRLTVL.

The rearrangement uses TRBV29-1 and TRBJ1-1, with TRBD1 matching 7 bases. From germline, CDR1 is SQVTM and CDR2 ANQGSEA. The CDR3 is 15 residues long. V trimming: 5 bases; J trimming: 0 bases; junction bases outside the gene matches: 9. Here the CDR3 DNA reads TGCAGCGTTCGCCCCGACAGGGTCTTGAACACTGAAGCTTTCTTT. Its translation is CSVRPDRVLNTEAFF. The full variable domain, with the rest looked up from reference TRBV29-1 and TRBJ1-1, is SAVISQKPSRDICQRGTSLTIQCQVDSQVTMMFWYRQQPGQSLTLIATANQGSEATYESGFVIDKFPISRPNLTFSTLTVSNMSPEDSSIYLCSVRPDRVLNTEAFFGQGTRLTVV.

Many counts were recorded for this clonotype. The CDR3 DNA follows: TGTGCCAGCAGCACGATGCTAGGATACAATGAGCAGTTCTTC. Protein product: CASSTMLGYNEQFF. This chain connects TRBV7-9 to TRBJ2-1; D call uncertain. V shed 5 bases and J shed 4 bases, with 12 bases lying between them. The CDR3 covers 14 residues. The germline gives CDR1 SEHNR, CDR2 FQNEAQ (reference sequence).

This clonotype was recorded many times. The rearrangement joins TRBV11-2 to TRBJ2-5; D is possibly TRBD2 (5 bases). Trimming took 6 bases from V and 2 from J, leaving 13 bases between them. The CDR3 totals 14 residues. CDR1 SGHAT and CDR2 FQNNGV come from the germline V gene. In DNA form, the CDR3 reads TGTGCCAGCAGTCGTCTCGGGATACAAGAGACCCAGTACTTC. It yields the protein CASSRLGIQETQYF.

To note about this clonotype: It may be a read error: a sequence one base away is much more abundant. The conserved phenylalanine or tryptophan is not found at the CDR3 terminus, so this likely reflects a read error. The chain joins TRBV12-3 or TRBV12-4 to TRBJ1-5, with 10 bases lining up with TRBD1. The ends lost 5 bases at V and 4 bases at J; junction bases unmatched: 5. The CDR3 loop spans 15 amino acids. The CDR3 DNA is TGTGCCAGCAGTCCGACAGGGGGCGGTAATCAGCCCCAGCATTCT. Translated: CASSPTGGGNQPQHS.

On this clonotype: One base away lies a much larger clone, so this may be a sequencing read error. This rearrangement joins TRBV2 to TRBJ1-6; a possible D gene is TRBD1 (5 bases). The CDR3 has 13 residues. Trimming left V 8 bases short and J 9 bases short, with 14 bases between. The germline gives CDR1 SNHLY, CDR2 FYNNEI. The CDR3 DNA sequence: TGTGCCAGCGGGGCAGAGTCGACTTCACCCCTCCACTTT. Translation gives CASGAESTSPLHF. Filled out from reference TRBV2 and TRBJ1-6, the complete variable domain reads EPEVTQTPSHQVTQMGQEVILRCVPISNHLYFYWYRQILGQKVEFLVSFYNNEISEKSEIFDDQFSVERPDGSNFTLKIRSTKLEDSAMYFCASGAESTSPLHFGNGTRLTVT.